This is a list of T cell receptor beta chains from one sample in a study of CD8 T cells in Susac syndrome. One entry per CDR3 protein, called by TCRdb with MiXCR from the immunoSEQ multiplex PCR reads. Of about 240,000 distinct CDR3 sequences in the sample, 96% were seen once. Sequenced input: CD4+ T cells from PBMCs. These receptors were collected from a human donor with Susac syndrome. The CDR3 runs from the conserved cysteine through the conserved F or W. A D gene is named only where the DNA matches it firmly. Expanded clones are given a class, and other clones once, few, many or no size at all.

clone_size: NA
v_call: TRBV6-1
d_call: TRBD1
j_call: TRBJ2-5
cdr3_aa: CASSIGQGASRQETQYF
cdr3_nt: TGTGCCAGCAGCATCGGACAGGGGGCTTCGCGCCAAGAGACCCAGTACTTC

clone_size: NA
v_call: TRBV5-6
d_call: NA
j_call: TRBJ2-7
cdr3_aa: CASSPTGPDVGQYF
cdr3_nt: TGTGCCAGCAGCCCCACAGGGCCTGACGTCGGGCAGTACTTC

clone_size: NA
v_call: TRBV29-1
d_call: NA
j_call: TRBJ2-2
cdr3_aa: CSVDSGKTNTGELFF
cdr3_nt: TGCAGCGTTGATTCGGGCAAGACGAACACCGGGGAGCTGTTTTTT

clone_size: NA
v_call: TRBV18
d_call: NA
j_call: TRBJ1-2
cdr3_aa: CASSPPGTNYGYTF
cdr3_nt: TGTGCCAGCTCACCGCCGGGAACCAACTATGGCTACACCTTC

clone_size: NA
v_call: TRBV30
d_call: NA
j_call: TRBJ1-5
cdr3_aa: CAWDAGGGPQHF
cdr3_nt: TGTGCCTGGGACGCCGGAGGTGGGCCCCAGCATTTT

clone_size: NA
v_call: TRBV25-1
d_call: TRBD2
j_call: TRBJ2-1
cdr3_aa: CASRNSGSSYNEQFF
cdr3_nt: TGTGCCAGCCGTAATAGCGGGAGCTCCTACAATGAGCAGTTCTTC

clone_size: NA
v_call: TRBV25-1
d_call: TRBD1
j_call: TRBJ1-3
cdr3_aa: CASSSWTGLGGNTIYF
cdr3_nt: TGTGCCAGCAGCTCCTGGACAGGGCTGGGAGGAAACACCATATATTTT

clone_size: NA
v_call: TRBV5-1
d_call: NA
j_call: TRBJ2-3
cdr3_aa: CASSSPLGFRFTDTQYF
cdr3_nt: TGCGCCAGCAGCTCCCCCTTGGGGTTTCGCTTCACAGATACGCAGTATTTT

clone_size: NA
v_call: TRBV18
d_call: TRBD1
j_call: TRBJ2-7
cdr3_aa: CASSPSGQGYEQYF
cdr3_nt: TGTGCCAGCTCACCCTCGGGACAGGGCTACGAGCAGTACTTC

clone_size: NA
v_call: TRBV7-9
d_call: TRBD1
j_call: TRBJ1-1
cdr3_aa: CASSSGQTNTEAFF
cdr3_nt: TGTGCCAGCAGCTCGGGACAGACGAACACTGAAGCTTTCTTT

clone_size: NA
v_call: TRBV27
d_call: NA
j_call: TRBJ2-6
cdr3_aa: CASSLRVRSSGANVLTF
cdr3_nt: TGTGCCAGCAGTCTACGGGTGAGGAGCTCTGGGGCCAACGTCCTGACTTTC

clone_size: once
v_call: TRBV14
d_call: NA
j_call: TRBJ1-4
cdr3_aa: CASSQGYAGTEKLFF
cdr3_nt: TGTGCCAGCAGCCAAGGTTATGCAGGGACTGAAAAACTGTTTTTT

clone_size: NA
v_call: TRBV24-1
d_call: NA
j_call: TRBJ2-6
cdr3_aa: CATGSSGGANVLTF
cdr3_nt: TGTGCCACCGGGTCCTCGGGGGGGGCCAACGTCCTGACTTTC

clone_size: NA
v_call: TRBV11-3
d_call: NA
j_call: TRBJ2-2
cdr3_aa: CASRRGTSNTGELFF
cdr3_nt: TGTGCCAGCAGACGAGGCACATCGAACACCGGGGAGCTGTTTTTT

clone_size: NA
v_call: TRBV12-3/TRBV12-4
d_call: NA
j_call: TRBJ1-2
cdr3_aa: CASSLWQGLDYGYTF
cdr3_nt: TGTGCCAGCAGTTTGTGGCAGGGATTGGACTATGGCTACACCTTC

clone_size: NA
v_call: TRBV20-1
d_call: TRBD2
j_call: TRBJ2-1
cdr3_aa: CSAREPSGNHEQFF
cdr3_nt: TGCAGTGCTAGAGAGCCTAGCGGGAACCATGAGCAGTTCTTC

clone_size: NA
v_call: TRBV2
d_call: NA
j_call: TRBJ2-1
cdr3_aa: CASSVLQPSEQFF
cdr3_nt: TGTGCCAGCAGTGTTCTCCAGCCGAGCGAGCAGTTCTTC

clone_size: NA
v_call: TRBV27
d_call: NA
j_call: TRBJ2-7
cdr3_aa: CASSPVDGNEQYF
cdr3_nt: TGTGCCAGCAGTCCTGTGGACGGCAACGAGCAGTACTTC

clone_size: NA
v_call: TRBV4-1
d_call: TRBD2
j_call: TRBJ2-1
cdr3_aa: CASSPFTLAGGRNEQFF
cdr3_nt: TGCGCCAGCAGCCCTTTCACACTAGCGGGAGGGCGTAATGAGCAGTTCTTC

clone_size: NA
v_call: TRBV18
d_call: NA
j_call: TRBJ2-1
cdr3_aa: CASSPGAEWGNEQFF
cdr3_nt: TGTGCCAGCTCACCCGGTGCGGAGTGGGGGAATGAGCAGTTCTTC

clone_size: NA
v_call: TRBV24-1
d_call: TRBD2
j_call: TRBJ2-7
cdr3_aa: CATSDFTSGRIYEQYF
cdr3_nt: TGTGCCACCAGTGACTTCACTAGCGGGAGGATCTACGAGCAGTACTTC

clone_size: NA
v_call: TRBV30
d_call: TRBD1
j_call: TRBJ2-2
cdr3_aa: CAGTENTGELFF
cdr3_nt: TGTGCCGGGACAGAGAACACCGGGGAGCTGTTTTTT

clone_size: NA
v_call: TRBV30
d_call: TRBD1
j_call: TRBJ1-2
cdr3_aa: CAWSARTGYGYTF
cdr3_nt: TGTGCCTGGAGTGCCCGGACAGGCTATGGCTACACCTTC

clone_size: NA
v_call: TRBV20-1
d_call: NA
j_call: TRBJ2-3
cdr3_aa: CSARRSGVGTDTQYF
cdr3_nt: TGCAGTGCTAGGAGGTCTGGGGTCGGTACAGATACGCAGTATTTT

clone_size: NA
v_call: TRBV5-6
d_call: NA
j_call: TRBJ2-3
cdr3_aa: CASSPRASASDTQYF
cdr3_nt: TGTGCCAGCAGCCCTAGAGCCTCGGCCTCAGATACGCAGTATTTT

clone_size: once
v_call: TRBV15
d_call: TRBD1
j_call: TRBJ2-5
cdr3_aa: CATSRGGRGQETQYF
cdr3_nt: TGTGCCACCAGCAGAGGTGGAAGGGGGCAGGAGACCCAGTACTTC

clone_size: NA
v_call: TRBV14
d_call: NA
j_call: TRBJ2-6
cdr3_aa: CASSQGMGSGANVLTF
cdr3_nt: TGTGCCAGCAGCCAAGGCATGGGGTCTGGGGCCAACGTCCTGACTTTC

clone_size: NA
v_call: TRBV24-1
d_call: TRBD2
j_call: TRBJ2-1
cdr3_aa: CATMKPTSGLNEQFF
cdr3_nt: TGTGCCACCATGAAACCGACTAGCGGGCTAAATGAGCAGTTCTTC

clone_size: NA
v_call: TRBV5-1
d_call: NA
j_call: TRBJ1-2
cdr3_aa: CASSSTQGRSGGYTF
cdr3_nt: TGCGCCAGCAGCTCAACGCAGGGGCGCAGTGGTGGCTACACCTTC

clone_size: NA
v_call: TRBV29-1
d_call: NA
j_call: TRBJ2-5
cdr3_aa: CSVLKTAGETQYF
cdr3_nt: TGCAGCGTCCTCAAGACCGCGGGGGAGACCCAGTACTTC

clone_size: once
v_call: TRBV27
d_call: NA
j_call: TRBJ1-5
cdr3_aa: CASSPTGTWANQPQHF
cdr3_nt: TGTGCCAGCAGTCCGACGGGTACCTGGGCCAATCAGCCCCAGCATTTT

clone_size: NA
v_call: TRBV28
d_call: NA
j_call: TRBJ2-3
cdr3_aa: CASSSTQTDTQYF
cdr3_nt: TGTGCCAGCAGTTCAACCCAGACAGATACGCAGTATTTT

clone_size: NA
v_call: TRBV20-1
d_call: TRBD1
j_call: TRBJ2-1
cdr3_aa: CSATGQVENNEQFF
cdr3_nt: TGCAGTGCCACCGGACAGGTTGAAAACAATGAGCAGTTCTTC

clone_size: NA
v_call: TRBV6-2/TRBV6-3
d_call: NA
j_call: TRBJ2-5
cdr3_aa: CASSYGAAKTGTQYF
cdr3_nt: TGTGCCAGCAGTTACGGGGCGGCCAAGACGGGGACCCAGTACTTC

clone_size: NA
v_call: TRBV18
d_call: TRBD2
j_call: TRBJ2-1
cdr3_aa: CASSPEAGVYNEQFF
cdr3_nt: TGTGCCAGCTCACCAGAAGCGGGAGTGTACAATGAGCAGTTCTTC

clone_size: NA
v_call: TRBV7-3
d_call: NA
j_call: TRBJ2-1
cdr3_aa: CASSKTRDSNYNEQFF
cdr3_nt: TGTGCCAGCAGCAAAACCCGGGACTCAAACTACAATGAGCAGTTCTTC

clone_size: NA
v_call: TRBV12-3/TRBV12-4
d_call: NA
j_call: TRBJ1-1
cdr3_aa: CASRPTRGGVLEAAFF
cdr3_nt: TGTGCCAGCAGACCAACCCGTGGGGGCGTCCTTGAAGCAGCTTTCTTT

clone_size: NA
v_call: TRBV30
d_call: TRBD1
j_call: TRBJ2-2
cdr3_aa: CAWRQGTLSGELFF
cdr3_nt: TGTGCCTGGAGACAGGGGACGTTGTCCGGGGAGCTGTTTTTT

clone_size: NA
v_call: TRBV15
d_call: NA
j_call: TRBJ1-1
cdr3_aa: CATSSAGVRSTEAFF
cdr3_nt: TGTGCCACCAGCAGTGCAGGCGTACGGAGCACTGAAGCTTTCTTT

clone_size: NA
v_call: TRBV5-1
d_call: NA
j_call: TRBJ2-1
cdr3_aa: CASSLVIGPAYEQFF
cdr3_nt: TGCGCCAGCAGCTTGGTTATTGGGCCCGCCTATGAGCAGTTCTTC

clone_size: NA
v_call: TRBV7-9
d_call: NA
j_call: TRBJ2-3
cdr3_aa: CASSLVAAINTDTQYF
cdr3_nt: TGTGCCAGCAGCTTAGTAGCGGCTATCAACACAGATACGCAGTATTTT

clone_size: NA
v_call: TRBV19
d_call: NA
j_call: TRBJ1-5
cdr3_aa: CASRRFDYQPQHF
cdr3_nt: TGTGCCAGTAGACGGTTTGACTATCAGCCCCAGCATTTT

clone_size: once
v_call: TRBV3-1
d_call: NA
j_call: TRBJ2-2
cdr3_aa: CASSQYGELFF
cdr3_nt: TGTGCCAGCAGCCAATACGGGGAGCTGTTTTTT

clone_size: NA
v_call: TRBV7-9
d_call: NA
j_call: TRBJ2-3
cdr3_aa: CASSLPNEDTQYF
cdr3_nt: TGTGCCAGCAGCTTACCTAACGAAGATACGCAGTATTTT

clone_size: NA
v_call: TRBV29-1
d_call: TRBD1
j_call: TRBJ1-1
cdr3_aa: CSVRQGEMNTEAFF
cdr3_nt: TGCAGCGTTAGACAGGGGGAAATGAACACTGAAGCTTTCTTT

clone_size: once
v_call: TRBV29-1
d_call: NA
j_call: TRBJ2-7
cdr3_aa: CSVYNGVSYEQYF
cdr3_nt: TGCAGCGTTTATAACGGCGTCTCCTACGAGCAGTACTTC

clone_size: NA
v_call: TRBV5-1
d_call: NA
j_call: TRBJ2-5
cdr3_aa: CASSIRNREKETQYF
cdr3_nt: TGCGCCAGCAGCATTCGCAACCGGGAGAAAGAGACCCAGTACTTC

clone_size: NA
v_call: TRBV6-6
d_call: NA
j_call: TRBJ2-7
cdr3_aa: CASTAPGRQDYEQYF
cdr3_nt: TGTGCCAGCACCGCCCCCGGACGCCAGGACTACGAGCAGTACTTC

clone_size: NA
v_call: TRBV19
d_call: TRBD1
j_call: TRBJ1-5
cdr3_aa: CASSSSGQVNQPQHF
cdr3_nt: TGTGCCAGTAGTAGTTCGGGACAGGTGAATCAGCCCCAGCATTTT

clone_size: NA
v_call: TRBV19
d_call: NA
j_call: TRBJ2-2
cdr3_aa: CASSIVGSGLSTGELFF
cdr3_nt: TGTGCCAGTAGTATAGTGGGTTCAGGACTTAGCACCGGGGAGCTGTTTTTT

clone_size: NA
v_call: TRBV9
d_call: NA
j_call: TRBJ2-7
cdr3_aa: CASSPGPSDYEQYF
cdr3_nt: TGTGCCAGCAGTCCCGGGCCTTCTGACTACGAGCAGTACTTC

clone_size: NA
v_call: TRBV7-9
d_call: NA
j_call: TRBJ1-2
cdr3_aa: CASSRSVDGYTF
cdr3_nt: TGTGCCAGCAGCCGGTCGGTTGATGGCTACACCTTC

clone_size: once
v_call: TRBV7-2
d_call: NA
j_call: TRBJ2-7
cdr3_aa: CASTIMGLHEQYF
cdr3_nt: TGTGCCAGCACCATAATGGGTCTCCACGAGCAGTACTTC

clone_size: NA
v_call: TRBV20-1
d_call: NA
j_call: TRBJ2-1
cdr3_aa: CSAERDWGINEQFF
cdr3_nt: TGCAGTGCCGAACGGGACTGGGGAATCAATGAGCAGTTCTTC

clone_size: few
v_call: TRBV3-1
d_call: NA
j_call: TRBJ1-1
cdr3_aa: CASTLNTEAFF
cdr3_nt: TGTGCCAGCACCCTAAACACTGAAGCTTTCTTT

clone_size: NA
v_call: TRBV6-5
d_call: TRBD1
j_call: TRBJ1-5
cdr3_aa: CASSPDRAQPQHF
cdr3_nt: TGTGCCAGCAGCCCGGACAGGGCCCAGCCCCAGCATTTT

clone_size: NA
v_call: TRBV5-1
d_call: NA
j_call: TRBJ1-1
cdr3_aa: CASSLDRVDTEAFF
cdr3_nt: TGCGCCAGCAGCTTGGACAGGGTGGACACTGAAGCTTTCTTT